Listed here are 6 T cell receptor beta chains from one sample, sequenced in a study of blood T cell repertoires in COVID-19. The table came from immunoSEQ multiplex PCR; TCRdb's copy has only in-frame clones and leaves some out. The sample has approximately 230,000 clones, about 90% seen once. Sequencing was carried out using peripheral blood. All receptors come from a man younger than 35 with active or convalescent COVID-19.

The J gene is TRBJ1-2, the V gene TRBV28; 7 nucleotides line up with TRBD1. V was clipped by 6 bases and J by 4 bases; unmatched bases: 5. The germline V gene encodes CDR1 MDHEN and CDR2 SYDVKM. This CDR3 has 13 residues. The CDR3 bases are TGTGCCAGCAGAACCGGGACAGTCTATGGCTACACCTTC. It yields the protein CASRTGTVYGYTF.

The genes are TRBV7-2 and TRBJ1-6, with 8 bases fitting TRBD1. Germline values: CDR1 SGHTA, CDR2 FQGNSA. The CDR3 sequence is 15 residues long. The ends lost 5 bases at V and 7 bases at J; junction bases unmatched: 7. CDR3: CASSSQTGANSPLHF. The CDR3 DNA is TGTGCCAGCAGCAGCCAGACAGGGGCCAATTCACCCCTCCACTTT.

This chain links TRBV7-3 with TRBJ1-1; TRBD1 matches at 7 bases. The CDR3 runs 15 residues. Germline-derived CDR1 and CDR2 are SGHTA and FQGTGA. V lost 5 bases to trimming and J lost 3 bases; unmatched junction nucleotides: 9. The CDR3: CASSTPTGSHTEAFF. The CDR3, as DNA: TGTGCCAGCAGCACCCCGACAGGGAGTCACACTGAAGCTTTCTTT.

V is TRBV25-1 and J is TRBJ1-6; 7 bases align to TRBD1. After removal of 4 bases from V and 0 bases from J, the junction contained 6 bases not matched to a gene. The germline V gene encodes CDR1 MGHDK and CDR2 SYGVNS. There are 17 residues in the CDR3. The CDR3, as DNA: TGTGCCAGCAGTGGTAACAGGGGAAGCTCCTATAATTCACCCCTCCACTTT. Residues: CASSGNRGSSYNSPLHF.

V and J are TRBV5-4 and TRBJ2-6; D may be TRBD1 (5 bases). The CDR3 sequence is 17 residues long. Germline V CDR1 and CDR2: SGHNT, YYREEE (reference sequence). V dropped 5 bases and J dropped 1 base, with 16 bases sitting between them. The CDR3 bases are TGTGCCAGCAGTTTTGGGGCCAGTAGTTCTGGGGCCAACGTCCTGACTTTC. It encodes CASSFGASSSGANVLTF.

This chain joins TRBV27 and TRBJ2-7; D is unresolved. Germline CDR1 MNHEY, CDR2 SMNVEV (reference sequence). The CDR3 extends over 13 amino acids. Trimming took off 3 bases at V and 3 bases at J, with 9 bases between the two ends. The CDR3 spells CASSLASDYEQYF. CDR3 nucleotides: TGTGCCAGCAGTTTGGCTTCAGACTACGAGCAGTACTTC.